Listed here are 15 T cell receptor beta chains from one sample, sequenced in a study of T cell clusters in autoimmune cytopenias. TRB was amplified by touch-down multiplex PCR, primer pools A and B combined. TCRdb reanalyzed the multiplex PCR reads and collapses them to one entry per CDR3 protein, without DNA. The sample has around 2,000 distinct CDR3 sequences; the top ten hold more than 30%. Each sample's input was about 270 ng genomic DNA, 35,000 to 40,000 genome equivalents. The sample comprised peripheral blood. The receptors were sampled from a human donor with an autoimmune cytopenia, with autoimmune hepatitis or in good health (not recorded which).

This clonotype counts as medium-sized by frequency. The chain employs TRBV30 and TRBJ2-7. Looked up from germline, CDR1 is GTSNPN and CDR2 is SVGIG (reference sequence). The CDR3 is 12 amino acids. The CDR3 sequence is CAWSQTLYEQYF.

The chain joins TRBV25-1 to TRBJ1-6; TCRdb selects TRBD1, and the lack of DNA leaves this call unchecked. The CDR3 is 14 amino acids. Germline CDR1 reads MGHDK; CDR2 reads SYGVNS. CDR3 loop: CASSERDRNSPLHF.

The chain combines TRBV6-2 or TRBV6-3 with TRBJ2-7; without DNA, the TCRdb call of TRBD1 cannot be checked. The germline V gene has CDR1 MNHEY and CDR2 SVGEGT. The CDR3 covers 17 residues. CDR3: CASNTLPGTGTTYEQYF.

CDR3 in amino acids: CASSEGLRDRNQPQHF. The chain joins TRBV6-5 to TRBJ1-5. The CDR3 contains 16 residues. Germline CDR1 reads MNHEY; CDR2 reads SVGAGI.

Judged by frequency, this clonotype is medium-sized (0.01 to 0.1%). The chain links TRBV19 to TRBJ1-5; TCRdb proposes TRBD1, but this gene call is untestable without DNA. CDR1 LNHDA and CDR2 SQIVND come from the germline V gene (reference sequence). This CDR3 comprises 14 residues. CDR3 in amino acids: CASTLQGAQQPQHF.

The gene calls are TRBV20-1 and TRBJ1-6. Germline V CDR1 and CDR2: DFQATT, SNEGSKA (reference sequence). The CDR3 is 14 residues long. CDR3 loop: CSAIVGPIGSPLHF.

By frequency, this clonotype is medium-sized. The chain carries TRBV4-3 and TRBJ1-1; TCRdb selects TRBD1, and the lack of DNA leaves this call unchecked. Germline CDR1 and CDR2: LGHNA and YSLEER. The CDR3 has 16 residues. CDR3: CASSQTFGQGFPEAFF.

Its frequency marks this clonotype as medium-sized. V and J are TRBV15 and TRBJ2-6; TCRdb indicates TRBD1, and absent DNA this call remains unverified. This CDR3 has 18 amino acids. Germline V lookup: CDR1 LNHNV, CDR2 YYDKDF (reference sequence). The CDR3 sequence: CATSSRDAFSSGANVLTF.

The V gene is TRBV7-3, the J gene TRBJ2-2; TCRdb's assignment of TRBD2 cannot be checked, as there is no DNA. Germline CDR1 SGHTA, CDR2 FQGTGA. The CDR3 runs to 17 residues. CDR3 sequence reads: CASSLRLAAANTGELFF.

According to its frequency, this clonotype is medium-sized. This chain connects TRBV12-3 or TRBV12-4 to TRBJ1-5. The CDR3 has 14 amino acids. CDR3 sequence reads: CASSPRGEGQPQHF.

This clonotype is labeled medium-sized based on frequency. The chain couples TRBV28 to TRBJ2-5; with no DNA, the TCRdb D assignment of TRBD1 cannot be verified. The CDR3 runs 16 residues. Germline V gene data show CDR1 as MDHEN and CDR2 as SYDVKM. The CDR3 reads CASSLGGAQGQETQYF.

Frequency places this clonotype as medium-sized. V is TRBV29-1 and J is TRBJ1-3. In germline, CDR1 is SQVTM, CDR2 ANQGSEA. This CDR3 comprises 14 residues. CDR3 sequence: CSVADRGSGNTIYF.

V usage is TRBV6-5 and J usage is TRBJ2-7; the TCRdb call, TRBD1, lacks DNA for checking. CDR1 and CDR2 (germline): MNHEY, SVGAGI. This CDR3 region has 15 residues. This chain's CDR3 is CASSYSEDRATEQYF.

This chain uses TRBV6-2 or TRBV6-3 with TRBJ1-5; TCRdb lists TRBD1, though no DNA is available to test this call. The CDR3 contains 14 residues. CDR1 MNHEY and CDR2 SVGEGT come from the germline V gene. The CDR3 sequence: CASSGTGGLQPQHF.

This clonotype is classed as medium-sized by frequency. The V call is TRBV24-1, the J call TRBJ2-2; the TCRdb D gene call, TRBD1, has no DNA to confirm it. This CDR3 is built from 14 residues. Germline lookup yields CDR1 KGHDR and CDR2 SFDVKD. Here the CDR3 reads CATSDDRDTGELFF.